These 5 T cell receptor beta chains were sequenced from one sample in a study of radiation and T cells in renal cell carcinoma. Using immunoSEQ multiplex PCR, the repertoire was profiled, and TCRdb retains in-frame clones only, with some absent. The sample carries roughly 130,000 clones, about 88% recorded once. Time point in this sample: blood 2 weeks post-SBRT. Indicated treatment: 15 Gy SBRT to primary tumor, nephrectomy 4 weeks later. The sequenced sample was blood, obtained from a patient whose treatment included radiotherapy and nephrectomy. The receptors here all came from a woman in her 70s with renal cell carcinoma.

In its sample, this clone was seen a few times. The V call is TRBV5-4, the J call TRBJ1-1; tentative D call: TRBD1 (5 bases). The CDR3 consists of 13 residues. Trimming took off 3 bases at V and 2 bases at J, with 8 bases between the two ends. Germline values: CDR1 SGHNT, CDR2 YYREEE (reference sequence). In DNA form, the CDR3 reads TGTGCCAGCAGCTGGGACTCAAACACTGAAGCTTTCTTT. It codes for CASSWDSNTEAFF.

The V and J genes are TRBV25-1 and TRBJ1-1, with 9 bases identical to TRBD1. Looked up from germline, CDR1 is MGHDK and CDR2 is SYGVNS. V was clipped by 3 bases and J by 3 bases; unmatched bases: 2. CDR3 size: 14 residues. The CDR3 here is CASSDYRGHTEAFF. In nucleotides, the CDR3 is TGTGCCAGCAGTGATTACAGGGGGCACACTGAAGCTTTCTTT.

This clone appeared once. The CDR3 DNA reads as TGTGCCAGCAGCTGGGGGGAGACAGAAAGGGCTGCGCAGTATTTT. This encodes CASSWGETERAAQYF. The V call is TRBV7-9, the J call TRBJ2-3, with D possibly TRBD2 on 6 matching bases. Germline V CDR1 and CDR2: SEHNR, FQNEAQ (reference sequence). V was cut by 4 bases and J by 10 bases, with 21 bases left in between. This CDR3 contains 15 residues.

The chain uses TRBV7-9 and TRBJ1-5, with a possible D match to TRBD1 (5 bases). Looked up from germline, CDR1 is SEHNR and CDR2 is FQNEAQ (reference sequence). The CDR3 sequence is 14 residues long. The V gene lost 3 bases and the J gene lost 7 bases, with 13 bases spanning the gap. The CDR3 region is CASSFDGRDQPQHF. The CDR3 DNA reads as TGTGCCAGCAGCTTCGACGGTCGGGACCAGCCCCAGCATTTT.

V is TRBV10-3 and J is TRBJ1-5; D may be TRBD1 (6 bases). V was trimmed by 6 bases and J by 4 bases, leaving 16 bases between them. The CDR3 length is 15 residues. From germline, CDR1 is ENHRY and CDR2 SYGVKD. The CDR3 DNA follows: TGTGCCATCAGACGCGGGGGGGGGCCGAATCAGCCCCAGCATTTT. It encodes CAIRRGGGPNQPQHF.